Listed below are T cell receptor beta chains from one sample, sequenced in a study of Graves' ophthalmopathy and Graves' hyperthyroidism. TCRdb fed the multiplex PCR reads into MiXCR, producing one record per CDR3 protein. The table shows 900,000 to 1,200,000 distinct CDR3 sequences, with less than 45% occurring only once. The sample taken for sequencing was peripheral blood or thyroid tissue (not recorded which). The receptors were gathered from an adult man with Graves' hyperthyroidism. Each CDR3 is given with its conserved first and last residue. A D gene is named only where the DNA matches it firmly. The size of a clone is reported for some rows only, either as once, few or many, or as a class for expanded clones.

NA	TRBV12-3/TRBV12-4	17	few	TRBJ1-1	CASSFVGRGAKRTEAFF	TGTGCCAGCAGCTTCGTGGGGCGGGGGGCAAAGAGGACTGAAGCTTTCTTT
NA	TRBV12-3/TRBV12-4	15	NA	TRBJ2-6	CASSDSLSGANVLTF	TGTGCCAGCAGCGACAGCCTCTCTGGGGCCAACGTCCTGACTTTC
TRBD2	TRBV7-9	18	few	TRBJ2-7	CASSLAVGLEGSSYEQYF	TGTGCCAGCAGCTTAGCGGTAGGACTAGAGGGCAGCTCCTACGAGCAGTACTTC
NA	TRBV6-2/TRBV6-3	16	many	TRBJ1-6	CASRPTRASYNSPLHF	TGTGCCAGCAGGCCTACGAGGGCGTCGTATAATTCACCCCTCCACTTT
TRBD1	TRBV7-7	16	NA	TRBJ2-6	CASSLVSGQGANVLTF	TGTGCCAGCAGCTTAGTTTCGGGACAGGGGGCCAACGTCCTGACTTTC
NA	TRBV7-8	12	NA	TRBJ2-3	CASSVSRDTQYF	TGTGCCAGCAGCGTTAGCAGAGATACGCAGTATTTT
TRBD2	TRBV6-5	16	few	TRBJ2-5	CASSYSSGGPQETQYF	TGTGCCAGCAGTTACTCATCGGGGGGGCCTCAAGAGACCCAGTACTTC
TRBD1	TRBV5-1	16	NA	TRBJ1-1	CASSFLQGALGTEAFF	TGCGCCAGCAGCTTCCTACAGGGGGCTTTGGGCACTGAAGCTTTCTTT
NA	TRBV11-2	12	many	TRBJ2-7	CASSHLTTWQYF	TGTGCCAGCAGCCACCTTACCACGTGGCAGTACTTC
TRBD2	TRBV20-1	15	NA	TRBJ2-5	CSALRAGGRRETQYF	TGCAGTGCCCTAAGGGCGGGAGGCCGCCGGGAGACCCAGTACTTC
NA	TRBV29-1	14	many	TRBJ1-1	CSVEAERLNTEAFF	TGCAGCGTTGAAGCAGAGAGGTTGAACACTGAAGCTTTCTTT
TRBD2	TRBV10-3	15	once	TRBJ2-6	CAISEPTSGANVLTF	TGTGCCATCAGTGAGCCGACTAGCGGGGCCAACGTCCTGACTTTC
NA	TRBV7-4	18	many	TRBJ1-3	CASSHYPPRDGRGNTIYF	TGTGCCAGCAGCCACTACCCTCCCAGGGACGGGCGGGGAAACACCATATATTTT
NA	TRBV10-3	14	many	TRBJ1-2	CAISDTGTNYGYTF	TGTGCCATCAGTGATACAGGGACTAACTATGGCTACACCTTC
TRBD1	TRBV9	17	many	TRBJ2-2	CASTRGQGAAVGGELFF	TGTGCCAGTACTCGGGGACAGGGGGCGGCGGTCGGCGGGGAGCTGTTTTTT
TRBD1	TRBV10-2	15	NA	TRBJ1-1	CASSEAIRGMAEAFF	TGCGCCAGCAGTGAGGCGATCAGGGGGATGGCTGAAGCTTTCTTT
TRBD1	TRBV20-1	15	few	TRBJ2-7	CSAKDPGQAPYEQYF	TGCAGTGCCAAGGATCCGGGACAGGCACCCTACGAGCAGTACTTC
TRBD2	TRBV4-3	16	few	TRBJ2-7	CASSQDPSGPAYEQYF	TGCGCCAGCAGCCAAGACCCTAGCGGACCTGCCTACGAGCAGTACTTC
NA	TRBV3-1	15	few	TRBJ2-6	CASSQGGFGANVLTF	TGTGCCAGCAGCCAAGGGGGCTTTGGGGCCAACGTCCTGACTTTC
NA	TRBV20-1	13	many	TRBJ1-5	CSARDLGDQPQHF	TGCAGTGCTAGAGATTTAGGAGATCAGCCCCAGCATTTT
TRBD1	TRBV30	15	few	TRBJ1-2	CAWSVHQGAVSGYTF	TGTGCCTGGAGTGTACACCAGGGGGCCGTAAGTGGCTACACCTTC
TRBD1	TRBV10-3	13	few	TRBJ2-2	CASYRGPTGELFF	TGTGCCAGCTACAGGGGGCCCACCGGGGAGCTGTTTTTT
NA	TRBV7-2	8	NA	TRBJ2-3	CASSFYDF	TGTGCCAGCAGCTTCTACGATTTT
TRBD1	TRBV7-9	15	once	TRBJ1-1	CASSLRQGLGTEAFF	TGTGCCAGCAGCTTGCGACAGGGTTTGGGGACTGAAGCTTTCTTT
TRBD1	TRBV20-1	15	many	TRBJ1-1	CSATGTGSISAEAFF	TGCAGTGCCACCGGGACAGGTTCTATCAGCGCTGAAGCTTTCTTT
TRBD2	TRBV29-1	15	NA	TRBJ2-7	CSVEDVASGSYEQYF	TGCAGCGTTGAAGATGTGGCTAGCGGCTCCTACGAGCAGTACTTC
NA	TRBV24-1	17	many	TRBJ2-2	CATSAPGSRTNTGELFF	TGTGCCACCAGTGCCCCAGGGTCCCGGACGAACACCGGGGAGCTGTTTTTT
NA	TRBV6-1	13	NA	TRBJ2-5	CASRAFRAETQYF	TGTGCCAGCAGGGCCTTTCGCGCCGAGACCCAGTACTTC
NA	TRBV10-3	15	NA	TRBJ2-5	CAISQARTQRETQYF	TGTGCCATCAGCCAAGCTCGAACGCAGCGGGAGACCCAGTACTTC
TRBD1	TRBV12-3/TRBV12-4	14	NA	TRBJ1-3	CASRPGTGGNTIYF	TGTGCCAGCAGGCCCGGGACAGGCGGAAACACCATATATTTT